This entry describes one T cell receptor beta chain. Its cognate antigen has yet to be identified. Base qualities are not recorded, but no much larger clone differs from it by a single base. This specimen's time point label, per the study, means: progressive disease on ibrutinib. For TCR beta library preparation, about 2.2 micrograms of genomic DNA were extracted from the cryopreserved PBMCs. Longitudinal blood samples from CLL patients receiving ibrutinib monotherapy were subjected to high-throughput TCR beta sequencing. The patients took part in an open-label, single-center phase 2 trial of ibrutinib monotherapy. The data are from a study of cytotoxic CD8 clonotypes in ibrutinib-treated CLL (dated by TCRdb to about 2021). Turning to the overall study: The cohort included around 15 treatment-naive and eleven to twelve relapsed/refractory patients; around 17 were IGHV unmutated. Cryopreserved peripheral blood mononuclear cells were obtained before treatment, at response, and at either sustained remission or disease progression. An average of around 250,000 productive templates and 80,000 to 95,000 productive rearrangements was obtained per sample. Partial responses were observed in approximately 24 patients and complete responses in 2; after a median follow-up of 68 months, remission was maintained in 14 patients and progression was observed in approximately twelve. Of the 90 or so people in the trial, approximately 26 had longitudinal samples available. Every remission and progressive disease sample was obtained while ibrutinib was still being received by the patients. The response samples were drawn at a median of approximately 11 months into treatment, with a range of roughly 6 to 36 months. Broad study findings and their caveats: Baseline clonality was found to be higher than that of age-matched healthy donors and was strongly correlated with circulating CD8+ T-cell counts. Sampling times were not matched between patients in sustained remission and patients whose disease was progressing, and lymph node repertoires were not examined. At ibrutinib response clonality went up, during sustained remission it held steady, and at progression it dropped back toward baseline. Public clonotypes were found to be uncommon and were observed to contract or remain stable during treatment; the increase in clonality was shown to reflect expansion of private clonotypes at ibrutinib response.

V was cut back by 5 bases and J by 6 bases, leaving a gap of 11 bases between them. The germline V gene (reference sequence) gives CDR1 as LNHDA and CDR2 as SQIVND. Inclusive of the bounding cysteine and phenylalanine, the CDR3 is 12 residues long. The kept DNA is CDR3 alone, 36 bases in frame from the first base. The goal of deep resolution MiSeq sequencing was a depth between 1 in 1 million and 1 in 200,000 T cells, and coverage averaged 10x per clonotype. The immunoSEQ hsTCRB Kit was used to generate TCR beta libraries. Per the source publication's procedure: The data were analyzed with ImmunoSEQ Analyzer and ImmunoSEQ Data Assistant, and V, D and J gene assignments followed IMGT definitions. Clonality, with values ranging from 0 to 1, was calculated as one minus the normalized Shannon entropy of productive rearrangement frequencies. Public clonotype analysis was restricted to overrepresented clonotypes comprising at least 0.05% of each patient's repertoire. About a dozen repertoires from age-matched healthy donors, obtained from immuneACCESS, served as clonality controls. TCRdb's version of the immuneACCESS table is confined to in-frame rearrangements and falls short of the full clone set. An unresolved V gene accounts for under half of the shortfall where checked; the remainder is of unknown origin. Clone size and the V and J calls come from that table; the DNA yielded D and trimming. The sample data list approximately 280,000 clones, and more than 70% of these were observed just once. About 5.3% of the sample rests with the top ten.

Material: PBMCs, obtained at disease progression, from a patient treated with ibrutinib. The chain uses TRBV19 and TRBJ2-7, with the identity of the D gene unclear. The sequence was obtained from a human donor with chronic lymphocytic leukemia. The nucleotide sequence is given as TGTGCCAGTAGTGCCTATTTGGGCGAGCAGTACTTC. Translated, it reads CASSAYLGEQYF.